These 27 T cell receptor beta chains originate from one sample sequenced in a study of blood T cell repertoires in COVID-19. Clones were sequenced by immunoSEQ multiplex PCR, and TCRdb holds only the in-frame ones, with some missing. The sample lists approximately 120,000 clones, 83% seen once, with 15% to 20% in the top ten. Sample: peripheral blood. All receptors come from a woman aged 55-70 years with acute or convalescent COVID-19.

This clone was seen a few times. The chain recombines TRBV14 with TRBJ1-6; no reliable D call. The CDR3 is 14 amino acids. The ends were cut back, 4 bases at V and 5 bases at J, with 9 bases in the middle. Germline V gene lookup returns CDR1 SGHDN and CDR2 FVKESK. The CDR3 spells CASSRRSDNSPLHF. DNA of the CDR3: TGTGCCAGCAGCCGCCGCTCAGATAATTCACCCCTCCACTTT.

This chain connects TRBV5-8 to TRBJ1-2, with 10 nucleotides matching TRBD1. The CDR3 sequence is 16 residues long. The V gene's germline CDR1 is SGHTS and CDR2 YDEGEE. Unmatched junction bases numbered 5, after V lost 1 base and J lost 2 bases. The CDR3 DNA reads TGTGCCAGCAGCTTGTTCCGGACAGGGGGAAACTATGGCTACACCTTC. Translation: CASSLFRTGGNYGYTF.

V gene TRBV4-2 combines with J gene TRBJ2-1; 9 positions agree with TRBD1. The V segment lost 0 bases and the J segment 7 bases; nucleotides outside the gene matches: 1. Germline CDR1 reads LGHNA; CDR2 reads YNFKEQ. CDR3 length equals 14 residues. Written as DNA, the CDR3 is TGTGCCAGCAGCCAAGATGGGACAGGGAATGAGCAGTTCTTC. Translation: CASSQDGTGNEQFF.

The chain has TRBV9 and TRBJ2-7; D is perhaps TRBD2 (5 bases). From germline, CDR1 is SGDLS and CDR2 YYNGEE. CDR3 size: 15 residues. V lost 0 bases to trimming and J lost 4 bases, with 14 bases between them. CDR3 loop: CASSVVVGVIYEQYF. The DNA for the CDR3 is TGTGCCAGCAGCGTAGTCGTGGGAGTCATTTACGAGCAGTACTTC.

Notes on this clone: Other nucleotide sequences in the sample specify the same CDR3. This chain joins TRBV11-2 and TRBJ1-1; D remains unclear. The V gene's germline CDR1 is SGHAT and CDR2 FQNNGV. The CDR3 contains 14 residues. V was cut by 1 base and J by 0 bases, with 6 bases left in between. The CDR3 nucleotides read TGTGCCAGCAGCTTAGGTGCGGTGAACACTGAAGCTTTCTTT. This encodes CASSLGAVNTEAFF.

The gene calls are TRBV6-6 and TRBJ2-7; possible D gene TRBD2, 6 bases. V lost 0 bases, J lost 2 bases, and 11 bases lay in between. CDR1 MNHNY and CDR2 SVGAGI come from the germline V gene (reference sequence). The CDR3 has 15 amino acids. The CDR3 DNA follows: TGTGCCAGCAGTTACTCGTGGGGGGAGGCCTACGAGCAGTACTTC. This gives the protein CASSYSWGEAYEQYF.

This clone occurred once. The rearrangement joins TRBV5-6 to TRBJ1-4, with TRBD1 identical over 8 bases. CDR1 is SGHDT and CDR2 is YYEEEE in the germline V gene. The trim removed 0 bases at V and 14 bases at J, leaving 9 bases unmatched. The CDR3 is made up of 14 amino acids. In nucleotides, the CDR3 is TGTGCCAGCAGCTTGGGAACTTCAGGGGGCTACCTGTTTTTT. Amino acid sequence: CASSLGTSGGYLFF.

This clone was counted a single time. The rearrangement joins TRBV5-6 to TRBJ2-5, with TRBD1 matching over 10 bases. With V trimmed by 4 bases and J by 6 bases, 3 bases remained unmatched. Germline values: CDR1 SGHDT, CDR2 YYEEEE. The CDR3 is 13 amino acids. The CDR3 DNA reads TGTGCCAGCAGCCGGGACAGGGGAAAGACCCAGTACTTC. Translating it yields CASSRDRGKTQYF.

The J gene is TRBJ2-2, the V gene TRBV19, with D possibly TRBD2 on 5 matching bases. The germline V gene has CDR1 LNHDA and CDR2 SQIVND (reference sequence). V lost 5 bases and J lost 7, with 11 bases in between. The CDR3 is made up of 13 amino acids. The CDR3 loop is CASSGRGYGELFF. The DNA for the CDR3 is TGTGCCAGTAGTGGGCGAGGGTACGGGGAGCTGTTTTTT.

CDR3 coding DNA: TGTGCCAGCAGCGCGACAGGGAACTATGGCTACACCTTC. Its translation is CASSATGNYGYTF. This chain connects TRBV9 to TRBJ1-2; 7 bases fit TRBD1. V was clipped by 3 bases and J by 2 bases; unmatched bases: 1. In germline, CDR1 is SGDLS, CDR2 YYNGEE. This CDR3 has 13 residues. Full variable domain (rest looked up from reference TRBV9 and TRBJ1-2): DSGVTQTPKHLITATGQRVTLRCSPRSGDLSVYWYQQSLDQGLQFLIQYYNGEERAKGNILERFSAQQFPDLHSELNLSSLELGDSALYFCASSATGNYGYTFGSGTRLTVV.

Only a few counts were recorded for this clone. The chain links TRBV6-6 to TRBJ1-3; D unclear. In germline, CDR1 is MNHNY, CDR2 SVGAGI (reference sequence). Deletions cut 6 bases from V and 0 bases from J, with 9 bases between. There are 14 residues in the CDR3. For the CDR3, the DNA is TGTGCCAGCAGGAAAAGCACCTCTGGAAACACCATATATTTT. This encodes CASRKSTSGNTIYF.

The rearrangement uses TRBV5-5 and TRBJ2-1, with a weak D call TRBD2 (5 bases). The CDR3 runs 13 residues. Germline V lookup: CDR1 SGHKS, CDR2 YYEKEE (reference sequence). With 7 bases removed from V and 7 bases from J, the gap between germline ends came to 15 bases. The DNA of the CDR3 is TGTGCCAGCCGGCGGGCCACGCGGAATGAGCAGTTCTTC. Translated, it gives CASRRATRNEQFF.

V gene TRBV5-4 combines with J gene TRBJ2-1; 9 nucleotides align to TRBD1. Germline V gene data show CDR1 as SGHNT and CDR2 as YYREEE (reference sequence). The trim removed 5 bases at V and 8 bases at J, leaving 5 bases unmatched. The CDR3 runs 13 residues. The CDR3 sequence: CASRRTGGDEQFF. Here the CDR3 DNA reads TGTGCCAGCAGACGAACAGGGGGCGATGAGCAGTTCTTC.

This clone was seen just once. This chain joins TRBV30 and TRBJ1-1; D not resolved. Trimming shortened V by 4 bases and J by 0 bases, and 12 bases separated the two germline ends. Germline CDR1 reads GTSNPN; CDR2 reads SVGIG (reference sequence). CDR3 length: 14 amino acids. The CDR3 nucleotides are TGTGCCTGGATGAAGGCAGGCTTGAACACTGAAGCTTTCTTT. This sequence encodes CAWMKAGLNTEAFF.

The rearrangement links TRBV7-9 to TRBJ1-5, with D perhaps matching TRBD1 (5 bases). Germline CDR1 and CDR2: SEHNR and FQNEAQ (reference sequence). Trimming cost V 1 base and J 6 bases, with 16 bases left between them. The CDR3 length is 16 residues. The CDR3 DNA reads TGTGCCAGCAGCTTAGAAACCCTTGGGGGGACTCAGCCCCAGCATTTT. Protein product: CASSLETLGGTQPQHF. The entire variable domain, with the rest obtained from reference TRBV7-9 and TRBJ1-5, is as follows: DTGVSQNPRHKITKRGQNVTFRCDPISEHNRLYWYRQTLGQGPEFLTYFQNEAQLEKSRLLSDRFSAERPKGSFSTLEIQRTEQGDSAMYLCASSLETLGGTQPQHFGDGTRLSIL.

The rearrangement uses TRBV7-2 and TRBJ1-6; tentatively, D is TRBD1 (5 bases). V lost 4 bases and J lost 3, with 10 bases in between. Germline-derived CDR1 and CDR2 are SGHTA and FQGNSA. This CDR3 spans 15 amino acids. CDR3: CASSSGQLYNSPLHF. The CDR3 DNA follows: TGTGCCAGCAGCTCCGGACAACTCTATAATTCACCCCTCCACTTT.

The chain carries TRBV2 and TRBJ2-2; 8 bases match TRBD1. In germline, CDR1 is SNHLY, CDR2 FYNNEI. The CDR3 covers 13 residues. Losses at the gene ends were 8 bases for V and 6 bases for J; bases not matched to a gene: 5. In DNA, the CDR3 is TGTGCCAGCCGAGGACAGGGAGCCGGGGAGCTGTTTTTT. Translated: CASRGQGAGELFF.

The chain links TRBV5-1 to TRBJ2-5, with D perhaps matching TRBD2 (6 bases). Germline CDR1 and CDR2: SGHRS and YFSETQ. The CDR3 extends over 14 amino acids. The V and J ends lost 4 bases and 2 bases respectively, with 12 bases between them. The CDR3 nucleotides read TGCGCCAGCAGCCCCTGGAGGGATCAAGAGACCCAGTACTTC. It translates to CASSPWRDQETQYF.

CDR3 in amino acids: CATVASGNTEAFF. CDR3 nucleotides: TGTGCCACGGTTGCCTCGGGGAACACTGAAGCTTTCTTT. The chain links TRBV6-5 to TRBJ1-1, with D unclear. The CDR3 length is 13 residues. Germline V gene lookup returns CDR1 MNHEY and CDR2 SVGAGI. With 10 bases removed from V and 1 base from J, the gap between germline ends came to 13 bases.

V gene TRBV24-1 combines with J gene TRBJ1-2; no clear D. Germline CDR1 and CDR2: KGHDR and SFDVKD. The V gene lost 1 base and the J gene lost 2 bases, with 7 bases spanning the gap. The CDR3 runs 14 residues. CDR3 nucleotide sequence: TGTGCCACCAGTGATTTTGAAGCGAACTATGGCTACACCTTC. It is translated as CATSDFEANYGYTF.

This sequence joins TRBV2 and TRBJ1-5; D unresolved. V gave up 7 bases and J gave up 7 bases, with 17 bases separating them. The CDR3 has 14 amino acids. CDR1 is SNHLY and CDR2 is FYNNEI in the germline V gene. CDR3 residues: CASTPLGGRQPQHF. The CDR3 DNA sequence: TGTGCCAGCACCCCCCTGGGAGGGAGACAGCCCCAGCATTTT.

The DNA of the CDR3 is TGTGCCACTGAGAGCACGGGACAGATCACAGATACGCAGTATTTT. Protein sequence: CATESTGQITDTQYF. The rearrangement links TRBV24-1 to TRBJ2-3, with 7 nucleotides matching TRBD1. Germline-derived CDR1 and CDR2 are KGHDR and SFDVKD. The V and J ends lost 10 bases and 2 bases, in that order; junction bases with no gene match: 11. CDR3 length equals 15 residues.

The chain has TRBV21-1 and TRBJ1-5; the table's D call TRBD1 went unverified against the DNA. TRBV21-1 is reported as a pseudogene. This CDR3 comprises 14 residues. The CDR3 region is CARCGRGSNQPQHF. CDR3 DNA: TGTGCCAGGTGCGGTAGGGGGAGCAATCAGCCCCAGCATTTT.

The chain joins TRBV5-3 to TRBJ1-5; 11 bases line up with TRBD1. TRBV5-3 is filed as an ORF, its function uncertain. The length of the CDR3 is 19 residues. V gave up 4 bases and J gave up 0 bases; unmatched junction bases: 12. The CDR3 nucleotides are TGTGCCAGAAGCCCTAAGGGACAGGGGGTTCACCATAGCAATCAGCCCCAGCATTTT. Translating gives CARSPKGQGVHHSNQPQHF.

The chain combines TRBV11-2 with TRBJ1-2, with 8 bases matching TRBD1. The CDR3 loop spans 14 amino acids. The trim removed 5 bases at V and 5 bases at J, leaving 7 bases unmatched. CDR1 is SGHAT and CDR2 is FQNNGV in the germline V gene. The CDR3 loop reads CASSQGTGSYGYTF. The DNA for the CDR3 is TGTGCCAGCAGCCAAGGGACAGGCTCATATGGCTACACCTTC.

CDR3 DNA: TGTGCCAGCAGCTTAGATGGCGGGACCGGAAACACCATATATTTT. This translates into CASSLDGGTGNTIYF. This chain links TRBV11-2 with TRBJ1-3; tentative D call: TRBD1 (5 bases). V gave up 0 bases and J gave up 4 bases, with 10 bases separating them. CDR1 is SGHAT, CDR2 FQNNGV, per germline. There are 15 residues in the CDR3. The whole variable domain, filled in from reference TRBV11-2 and TRBJ1-3, reads EAGVAQSPRYKIIEKRQSVAFWCNPISGHATLYWYQQILGQGPKLLIQFQNNGVVDDSQLPKDRFSAERLKGVDSTLKIQPAKLEDSAVYLCASSLDGGTGNTIYFGEGSWLTVV.

The rearrangement links TRBV19 to TRBJ2-7; D may be TRBD1 (6 bases). V shed 5 bases and J shed 4 bases, with 12 bases lying between them. The CDR3 contains 13 residues. CDR1 is LNHDA, CDR2 SQIVND, per germline (reference sequence). CDR3 residues: CASSLDSTYEQYF. CDR3 DNA: TGTGCCAGTAGTCTGGACAGCACTTACGAGCAGTACTTC.